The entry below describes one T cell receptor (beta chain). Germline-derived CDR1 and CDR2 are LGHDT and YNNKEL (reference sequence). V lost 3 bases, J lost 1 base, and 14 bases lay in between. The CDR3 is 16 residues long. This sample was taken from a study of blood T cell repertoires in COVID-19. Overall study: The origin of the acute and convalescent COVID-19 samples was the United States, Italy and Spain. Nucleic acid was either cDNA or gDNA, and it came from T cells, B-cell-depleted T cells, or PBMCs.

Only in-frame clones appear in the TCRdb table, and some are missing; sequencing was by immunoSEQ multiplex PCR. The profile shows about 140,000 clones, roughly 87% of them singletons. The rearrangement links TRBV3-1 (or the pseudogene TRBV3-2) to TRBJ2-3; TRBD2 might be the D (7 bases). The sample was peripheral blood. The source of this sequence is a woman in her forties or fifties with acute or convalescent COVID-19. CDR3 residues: CASSHPLRGRTDTQYF. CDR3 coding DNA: TGTGCCAGCAGCCACCCACTGCGGGGGCGCACAGATACGCAGTATTTT.